A single sample is the source of the 24 T cell receptor beta chains below, sequenced in a study of T cells expressing NK-cell markers. TCRdb derives one entry per CDR3 protein from the 5' RACE reads, leaving out DNA. The sample holds 150,000 or so distinct CDR3 sequences. Sequencing used blood T cells: a sorted CD56 or NKG2C T cell subset, CD4+ or CD8+ T cells, or bulk PBMC T cells (not recorded which). The source is a woman between 18 and 70 years old in good health.

The V call is TRBV7-2, the J call TRBJ2-7; the TCRdb call, TRBD1, lacks DNA for checking. The CDR3 extends over 15 amino acids. The germline gives CDR1 SGHTA, CDR2 FQGNSA. The CDR3 region is CASSLAGQGVYEQYF. The full variable domain, rest sourced from reference TRBV7-2 and TRBJ2-7, is GAGVSQSPSNKVTEKGKDVELRCDPISGHTALYWYRQSLGQGLEFLIYFQGNSAPDKSGLPSDRFSAERTGGSVSTLTIQRTQQEDSAVYLCASSLAGQGVYEQYFGPGTRLTVT.

The chain recombines TRBV5-1 with TRBJ2-5; no DNA is available, so the TRBD2 call from TCRdb remains unchecked. The CDR3 loop spans 17 amino acids. Per germline, CDR1 SGHRS and CDR2 YFSETQ. This CDR3 reads CASSVGTSGGGAGTQYF.

The chain combines TRBV7-6 with TRBJ1-6; as DNA is missing, the TRBD1 call by TCRdb cannot be tested. CDR1 SGHVS and CDR2 FNYEAQ come from the germline V gene. The CDR3 has 15 residues. This CDR3 is CASSLAATGDSPLHF.

V is TRBV5-1 and J is TRBJ1-1; TCRdb reports TRBD1, a call that lacks DNA to check it against. The CDR3 length is 14 residues. Looked up from germline, CDR1 is SGHRS and CDR2 is YFSETQ. CDR3 residues: CASSWTLMNTEAFF.

The chain uses TRBV25-1 and TRBJ2-7; TCRdb proposes TRBD2, but this gene call is untestable without DNA. This CDR3 comprises 13 residues. CDR1 and CDR2 (germline): MGHDK, SYGVNS. CDR3 amino acids: CASSDGGSYEQYF.

The V and J genes are TRBV4-2 and TRBJ1-4; TCRdb gives TRBD1 as the D gene, but with no DNA this cannot be confirmed. This CDR3 has 14 residues. Germline CDR1 reads LGHNA; CDR2 reads YNFKEQ. CDR3: CASSQRQGNEKLFF.

J is TRBJ2-5 and V is TRBV20-1. The V gene's germline CDR1 is DFQATT and CDR2 SNEGSKA (reference sequence). CDR3 size: 13 residues. The chain's CDR3 is CSAGTSLGGTQYF.

V is TRBV28 and J is TRBJ2-1; no DNA is available, so the TRBD1 call from TCRdb remains unchecked. Germline V gives CDR1 MDHEN, CDR2 SYDVKM. The CDR3 runs 16 residues. CDR3 sequence reads: CASSPPRTGGYNEQFF.

The chain combines TRBV4-2 with TRBJ2-7; TCRdb indicates TRBD1, and absent DNA this call remains unverified. CDR1 LGHNA and CDR2 YNFKEQ come from the germline V gene. The CDR3 sequence is 17 residues long. The CDR3 loop reads CASSQDARGAPSYEQYF.

The chain employs TRBV5-1 and TRBJ2-1; the D gene TCRdb calls, TRBD1, cannot be checked with no DNA. Germline V gene data show CDR1 as SGHRS and CDR2 as YFSETQ. The CDR3 extends over 14 amino acids. This chain's CDR3 is CASSERTGPNEQFF.

The rearrangement uses TRBV20-1 and TRBJ2-3; TCRdb's assignment of TRBD1 cannot be checked, as there is no DNA. There are 17 residues in the CDR3. In germline, CDR1 is DFQATT, CDR2 SNEGSKA (reference sequence). The CDR3 sequence: CSAILRRAGASTDTQYF.

The chain combines TRBV7-2 with TRBJ2-7; TCRdb's D call, TRBD2, is unchecked because there is no DNA. The CDR3 has 15 amino acids. The germline CDR1 and CDR2 sequences are SGHTA and FQGNSA. Here the CDR3 reads CASSTAGTIPYEQYF.

This chain uses TRBV7-2 with TRBJ2-1; TCRdb's assignment of TRBD1 cannot be checked, as there is no DNA. Per the germline V gene, CDR1 is SGHTA and CDR2 is FQGNSA. The CDR3 has 12 residues. CDR3 loop: CASSLVGDEQFF.

The chain links TRBV2 to TRBJ1-2; TCRdb gives TRBD1 as the D gene, but with no DNA this cannot be confirmed. The CDR3 runs to 15 residues. The V gene's germline CDR1 is SNHLY and CDR2 FYNNEI. Here the CDR3 reads CASRRSREGSDGYTF. Full variable domain (missing parts from reference TRBV2 and TRBJ1-2): EPEVTQTPSHQVTQMGQEVILRCVPISNHLYFYWYRQILGQKVEFLVSFYNNEISEKSEIFDDQFSVERPDGSNFTLKIRSTKLEDSAMYFCASRRSREGSDGYTFGSGTRLTVV.

The gene calls are TRBV20-1 and TRBJ2-3; TCRdb proposes TRBD1, but this gene call is untestable without DNA. The CDR3 extends over 16 amino acids. CDR1 DFQATT and CDR2 SNEGSKA come from the germline V gene (reference sequence). The chain's CDR3 is CSARPLRTGGTDTQYF.

This chain joins TRBV5-1 and TRBJ1-2; TCRdb's D call of TRBD1 is untestable without DNA. The CDR3 is 17 residues long. Germline CDR1 SGHRS, CDR2 YFSETQ. The CDR3 sequence: CASSLAGETGGDGGYTF. The variable domain in full, completed from reference TRBV5-1 and TRBJ1-2, reads KAGVTQTPRYLIKTRGQQVTLSCSPISGHRSVSWYQQTPGQGLQFLFEYFSETQRNKGNFPGRFSGRQFSNSRSEMNVSTLELGDSALYLCASSLAGETGGDGGYTFGSGTRLTVV.

This sequence joins TRBV6-1 and TRBJ1-4. Germline V gene data show CDR1 as MNHNS and CDR2 as SASEGT. CDR3 length: 14 residues. CDR3 sequence reads: CATRREGNNEKLFF.

CDR3 region: CASSSGSTETQYF. The rearrangement joins TRBV5-1 to TRBJ2-5. The CDR3 extends over 13 amino acids. The germline gives CDR1 SGHRS, CDR2 YFSETQ.

The V gene is TRBV28, the J gene TRBJ2-7; the TCRdb D gene call, TRBD2, has no DNA to confirm it. Germline lookup yields CDR1 MDHEN and CDR2 SYDVKM. This CDR3 comprises 14 residues. This chain's CDR3 is CASSFLVGSYEQYF.

This chain connects TRBV2 to TRBJ2-1; TCRdb's D call, TRBD1, is unchecked because there is no DNA. Per the germline V gene, CDR1 is SNHLY and CDR2 is FYNNEI. The length of the CDR3 is 13 residues. This CDR3 reads CASKKDRNNEQFF. Variable domain in full (rest from reference TRBV2 and TRBJ2-1): EPEVTQTPSHQVTQMGQEVILRCVPISNHLYFYWYRQILGQKVEFLVSFYNNEISEKSEIFDDQFSVERPDGSNFTLKIRSTKLEDSAMYFCASKKDRNNEQFFGPGTRLTVL.

J is TRBJ2-1 and V is TRBV20-1; TCRdb lists TRBD2, though no DNA is available to test this call. CDR3 size: 15 residues. Per germline, CDR1 DFQATT and CDR2 SNEGSKA (reference sequence). The CDR3 here is CSARGLGSSYNEQFF.

Considering frequency, this clonotype is medium-sized. V usage is TRBV12-3 or TRBV12-4 and J usage is TRBJ2-2; the TRBD1 assignment by TCRdb is unverifiable without DNA. The CDR3 runs 15 residues. The CDR3 is CASSFRGAGTGELFF.

The genes are TRBV5-4 and TRBJ1-3; the TCRdb D gene call, TRBD1, has no DNA to confirm it. The CDR3 totals 18 residues. Looked up from germline, CDR1 is SGHNT and CDR2 is YYREEE (reference sequence). CDR3 sequence reads: CASSSGQGAARSGNTIYF.

The gene calls are TRBV7-2 and TRBJ2-1; TCRdb indicates TRBD2, and absent DNA this call remains unverified. This CDR3 is 15 amino acids long. CDR1 and CDR2 from the germline V gene are SGHTA and FQGNSA. The CDR3 sequence is CASSIASGNRYEQFF.